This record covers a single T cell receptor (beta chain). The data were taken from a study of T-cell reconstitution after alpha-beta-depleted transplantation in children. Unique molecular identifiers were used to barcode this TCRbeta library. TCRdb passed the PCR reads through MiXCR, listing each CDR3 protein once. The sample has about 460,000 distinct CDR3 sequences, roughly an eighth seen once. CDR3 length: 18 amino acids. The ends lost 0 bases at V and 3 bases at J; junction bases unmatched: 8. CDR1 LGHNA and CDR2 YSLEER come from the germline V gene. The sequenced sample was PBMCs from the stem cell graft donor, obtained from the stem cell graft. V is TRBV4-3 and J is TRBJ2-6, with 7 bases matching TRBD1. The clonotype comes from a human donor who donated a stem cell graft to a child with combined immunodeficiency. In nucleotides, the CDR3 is TGCGCCAGCAGCCAAGATCTGACAGGGCAAGGTGGGGCCAACGTCCTGACTTTC. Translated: CASSQDLTGQGGANVLTF.